This section outlines one T cell receptor beta chain sequence together with its context. Its antigen is unidentified. Method: immunoSEQ multiplex PCR; TCRdb's copy keeps in-frame clones and lacks some. The sample contains 50,000 to 75,000 clones, about 74% of which appear only once. This entry is derived from a study of early stage breast cancer tumors. Across the whole study: Most invasive tumors, about 75% of the 16, were ER+/PR+/HER2-. The ER+/PR+/HER2- tumors included 7 or 8 ductal and a handful of lobular carcinomas.

Broader study findings: Bulk DNA sequencing of unsorted cells missed chain pairing and markers.

This TCR derives from a young adult with breast cancer. The sample comprised blood.

The CDR3 DNA reads TGCGCCAGCAGCCCCGGACCTCAGACAGCCTACAATGAGCAGTTCTTC. This encodes CASSPGPQTAYNEQFF. V usage is TRBV5-1 and J usage is TRBJ2-1; weak D call: TRBD1 (5 bases). Trimming took 4 bases from V and 2 from J, leaving 16 bases between them. The CDR3 sequence is 16 residues long. Germline V gene sequence: CDR1 SGHRS, CDR2 YFSETQ.